One and the same sample provided the 6 T cell receptor beta chains below, sequenced in a study of blood T cell repertoires in COVID-19. The assay was immunoSEQ multiplex PCR, and TCRdb's table has in-frame clones only and misses some. Here the sample spans hundreds of thousands of clones, around 80% being singletons. Sequenced input: peripheral blood. These receptors originate from an elderly woman with active or convalescent COVID-19.

J is TRBJ2-7 and V is TRBV28; D may be TRBD2 (5 bases). The germline gives CDR1 MDHEN, CDR2 SYDVKM. This CDR3 region has 13 residues. Deletions cut 7 bases from V and 1 base from J, with 11 bases between. The CDR3 reads CASNQPGSYEQYF. The CDR3, as DNA: TGTGCCAGCAATCAGCCGGGGTCCTACGAGCAGTACTTC.

This clone was detected a few times. The V gene is TRBV15, the J gene TRBJ1-5; 9 bases line up with TRBD1. Trimming removed 4 bases from V and 4 bases from J; junction bases left unmatched: 5. CDR1 and CDR2 from the germline V gene are LNHNV and YYDKDF (reference sequence). This CDR3 spans 15 amino acids. CDR3 region: CATSIPTGGNQPQHF. The CDR3 DNA follows: TGTGCCACCAGCATTCCGACAGGGGGGAATCAGCCCCAGCATTTT.

The rearrangement uses TRBV4-2 and TRBJ1-4; 9 bases map to TRBD1. Germline values: CDR1 LGHNA, CDR2 YNFKEQ. CDR3 size: 16 residues. Trimming took 0 bases from V and 8 from J; bases not matched to a gene: 7. Here the CDR3 reads CASSQDSGTGWEKLFF. The CDR3 DNA follows: TGTGCCAGCAGCCAAGATTCCGGGACAGGGTGGGAAAAACTGTTTTTT.

The chain carries TRBV18 and TRBJ2-1; a weak D match, TRBD1 (5 bases). Trimming pared 3 bases from V and 3 bases from J, leaving 18 bases between. The CDR3 is 17 residues long. Germline loops: CDR1 KGHSH, CDR2 LQKENI. The CDR3 sequence is CASSPVSAAGHYNEQFF. As DNA, the CDR3 is TGTGCCAGCTCACCGGTCAGTGCGGCAGGACACTACAATGAGCAGTTCTTC.

The chain couples TRBV24-1 to TRBJ2-3; 8 positions agree with TRBD2. The germline CDR1 and CDR2 sequences are KGHDR and SFDVKD. V lost 8 bases and J lost 2; bases outside the gene matches: 8. The CDR3 sequence is 15 residues long. CDR3 sequence (DNA): TGTGCCACCACCCGGGGCGGGGGGACCACAGATACGCAGTATTTT. Translation: CATTRGGGTTDTQYF.

The table lists this clone with a few counts. The chain has TRBV7-3 and TRBJ2-2; TRBD1 aligns across 11 bases. The V gene end was trimmed by 6 bases and the J gene end by 0 bases; junction bases not matched to a gene: 9. Germline loops: CDR1 SGHTA, CDR2 FQGTGA. The CDR3 runs to 18 residues. The CDR3 coding sequence is TGTGCCAGCAGTACAGGACAGGGGGCGATTACGAACACCGGGGAGCTGTTTTTT. Translating gives CASSTGQGAITNTGELFF.